Each of the 21 T cell receptor beta chains below was sequenced from the same sample in a study of blood T cell repertoires in COVID-19. Sequenced by immunoSEQ multiplex PCR; TCRdb stores in-frame clones only, minus some. The repertoire consists of 64,000 or so clones, with almost 80% occurring once and the leading ten covering roughly 12%. The sequenced sample consisted of peripheral blood. These receptors came from a man at least 80 years old with acute or convalescent COVID-19.

J is TRBJ2-1 and V is TRBV12-5; the match to TRBD1 covers 12 bases. The V gene's germline CDR1 is LGHNT and CDR2 FRNRAP. The J segment lost 10 bases and the V segment lost 2 bases, leaving 12 bases of the junction unmatched. The CDR3 loop spans 17 amino acids. DNA of the CDR3: TGTGCTAGTGGTTTGCTACCCCCGGGACAGGGGGCTAAGGAGCAGTTCTTC. The encoded protein is CASGLLPPGQGAKEQFF.

V gene TRBV19 combines with J gene TRBJ2-7; D perhaps matches TRBD2 (5 bases). Germline assignment: CDR1 LNHDA and CDR2 SQIVND (reference sequence). The CDR3 covers 13 residues. The V end lost 5 bases, the J end lost 5 bases, and 13 bases lay between the germline ends. CDR3: CASSARTADEQYF. The CDR3 region has the DNA TGTGCCAGTAGTGCCCGGACTGCGGACGAGCAGTACTTC.

The chain carries TRBV6-5 and TRBJ2-1, with D possibly matching TRBD1 (6 bases). CDR1 is MNHEY and CDR2 is SVGAGI in the germline V gene. The V end lost 0 bases, the J end lost 10 bases, and 16 bases lay between the germline ends. The length of the CDR3 is 15 residues. CDR3 nucleotides: TGTGCCAGCAGTTACTCGGGTGAGGGGACATACGAGCAGTTCTTC. The encoded protein is CASSYSGEGTYEQFF.

The CDR3 DNA follows: TGTGCCAGCAGCCGGACCGGGACAGGCCGTTATGGCTACACCTTC. As protein: CASSRTGTGRYGYTF. This chain connects TRBV14 to TRBJ1-2, with TRBD1 identical over 8 bases. This CDR3 is 15 amino acids long. Losses at the gene ends were 4 bases for V and 5 bases for J; bases not matched to a gene: 9. Germline V lookup: CDR1 SGHDN, CDR2 FVKESK. Full variable domain (rest looked up from reference TRBV14 and TRBJ1-2): EAGVTQFPSHSVIEKGQTVTLRCDPISGHDNLYWYRRVMGKEIKFLLHFVKESKQDESGMPNNRFLAERTGGTYSTLKVQPAELEDSGVYFCASSRTGTGRYGYTFGSGTRLTVV.

The chain links TRBV10-1 to TRBJ2-7; D gene ambiguous. This CDR3 region has 13 residues. Germline CDR1 is WNHNN and CDR2 is SYGVQD (reference sequence). Trimming shortened V by 2 bases and J by 9 bases, and 14 bases separated the two germline ends. In nucleotides, the CDR3 is TGCGCCAGCAGTGAGGGGCAGGCCTTGGGGCAGTACTTC. Translated, it gives CASSEGQALGQYF.

The sample holds a few counts of this clone. V and J are TRBV2 and TRBJ1-4; D is ambiguous. V was trimmed by 4 bases and J by 7 bases, leaving 16 bases between them. The CDR3 is made up of 15 amino acids. The germline V gene encodes CDR1 SNHLY and CDR2 FYNNEI. CDR3 nucleotide sequence: TGTGCCAGCAGTGCTCAGGAGGGCGCGCGTGAAAAACTGTTTTTT. Translated: CASSAQEGAREKLFF.

This sequence joins TRBV29-1 and TRBJ1-1; D remains ambiguous. V was cut by 4 bases and J by 11 bases, with 5 bases left in between. In germline, CDR1 is SQVTM, CDR2 ANQGSEA. This CDR3 region has 8 residues. The CDR3 loop is CSVAPAFF. The CDR3 region has the DNA TGCAGCGTTGCTCCCGCTTTCTTT.

The gene calls are TRBV5-4 and TRBJ1-4; D might be TRBD1 (6 bases). Per the germline V gene, CDR1 is SGHNT and CDR2 is YYREEE (reference sequence). The CDR3 has 14 residues. The V end lost 4 bases, the J end lost 8 bases, and 15 bases lay between the germline ends. The CDR3 loop is CASSQGLAGEKLFF. CDR3 nucleotides: TGTGCCAGCAGCCAGGGGCTGGCTGGCGAAAAACTGTTTTTT.

J is TRBJ2-2 and V is TRBV14; D is uncertain. CDR1 is SGHDN and CDR2 is FVKESK in the germline V gene. Trimming took off 0 bases at V and 3 bases at J, with 11 bases between the two ends. The CDR3 extends over 16 amino acids. CDR3 bases: TGTGCCAGCAGCCAAGATGAGACATTGGACACCGGGGAGCTGTTTTTT. It translates to CASSQDETLDTGELFF.

This chain links TRBV5-6 with TRBJ2-5; 7 nucleotides agree with TRBD1. V trimming: 4 bases; J trimming: 5 bases; junction bases outside the gene matches: 8. Germline V gene sequence: CDR1 SGHDT, CDR2 YYEEEE. The CDR3 contains 14 residues. CDR3 in amino acids: CASSRGRGLETQYF. CDR3 DNA: TGTGCCAGCAGCCGCGGAAGGGGGCTGGAGACCCAGTACTTC.

The chain combines TRBV27 with TRBJ1-1, with D unclear. This CDR3 is built from 15 residues. Deletions cut 6 bases from V and 3 bases from J, with 17 bases between. Germline CDR1 reads MNHEY; CDR2 reads SMNVEV (reference sequence). This CDR3 is CASRREEWPDTEAFF. The CDR3 nucleotides read TGTGCCAGCAGGAGGGAGGAGTGGCCTGACACTGAAGCTTTCTTT.

This clone was found once. As DNA, the CDR3 is TGTGCCAGCAGCCGGGGACAGTGGACCTACGAGCAGTACTTC. The encoded protein is CASSRGQWTYEQYF. The chain couples TRBV6-5 to TRBJ2-7; 7 bases are shared with TRBD1. CDR1 and CDR2 from the germline V gene are MNHEY and SVGAGI. V was clipped by 6 bases and J by 2 bases; unmatched bases: 7. The CDR3 loop spans 14 amino acids.

This clone has only one observation. This sequence joins TRBV7-8 and TRBJ1-3; TRBD1 matches 7 bases. The CDR3 is made up of 15 amino acids. From germline, CDR1 is SGHVS and CDR2 FQNEAQ. The V gene end was trimmed by 1 base and the J gene end by 3 bases; junction bases not matched to a gene: 3. The DNA for the CDR3 is TGTGCCAGCAGCTTAGGACAGGGCTATGGAAACACCATATATTTT. Amino acids: CASSLGQGYGNTIYF.

J is TRBJ1-6 and V is TRBV5-1; unclear D gene. Germline CDR1 is SGHRS and CDR2 is YFSETQ. Trimming stripped 0 bases from V and 9 bases from J, with 7 bases between. The CDR3 is 13 residues long. The CDR3 spells CASSLDRGSPLHF. The CDR3, as DNA: TGCGCCAGCAGCTTGGATCGCGGTTCACCCCTCCACTTT. The variable domain in full, with the rest retrieved from reference TRBV5-1 and TRBJ1-6, is KAGVTQTPRYLIKTRGQQVTLSCSPISGHRSVSWYQQTPGQGLQFLFEYFSETQRNKGNFPGRFSGRQFSNSRSEMNVSTLELGDSALYLCASSLDRGSPLHFGNGTRLTVT.

This chain joins TRBV12-3 or TRBV12-4 and TRBJ1-2; TRBD1 might be the D (6 bases). Trimming stripped 5 bases from V and 1 base from J, with 8 bases between. The CDR3 sequence is 13 residues long. CDR3 in amino acids: CASSPDSNYGYTF. DNA of the CDR3: TGTGCCAGCAGTCCGGACAGTAACTATGGCTACACCTTC.

In DNA form, the CDR3 reads TGCGCCAGCAGCTCGGAGGAGGGGCACGGTAAGGGTGAGCAGTTCTTC. It encodes CASSSEEGHGKGEQFF. The chain is built from TRBV5-1 and TRBJ2-1; D is possibly TRBD2 (6 bases). CDR3 length: 16 residues. The V end lost 3 bases, the J end lost 9 bases, and 22 bases lay between the germline ends. Germline V CDR1 and CDR2: SGHRS, YFSETQ.

The chain links TRBV7-8 to TRBJ1-3; 7 bases fit TRBD1. With V trimmed by 2 bases and J by 4 bases, 5 bases remained unmatched. The V gene's germline CDR1 is SGHVS and CDR2 FQNEAQ. CDR3 size: 15 residues. The CDR3 DNA follows: TGTGCCAGCAGCTTAAGACAGGGAGCGGGAAACACCATATATTTT. Its translation: CASSLRQGAGNTIYF. Complete variable domain (other parts from reference TRBV7-8 and TRBJ1-3): GAGVSQSPRYKVAKRGQDVALRCDPISGHVSLFWYQQALGQGPEFLTYFQNEAQLDKSGLPSDRFFAERPEGSVSTLKIQRTQQEDSAVYLCASSLRQGAGNTIYFGEGSWLTVV.

Only a few counts were recorded for this clone. This chain uses TRBV9 with TRBJ1-3; possibly TRBD1 for D (6 bases). CDR3 length: 18 amino acids. V dropped 3 bases and J dropped 4 bases, with 23 bases sitting between them. Germline lookup yields CDR1 SGDLS and CDR2 YYNGEE. CDR3 region: CASSASTLLWDKGNTIYF. The DNA of the CDR3 is TGTGCCAGCAGCGCGTCCACCCTTCTATGGGACAAAGGAAACACCATATATTTT.

V gene TRBV5-1 combines with J gene TRBJ2-7, with 8 bases that match TRBD1. The V gene end was trimmed by 5 bases and the J gene end by 2 bases; junction bases not matched to a gene: 6. CDR1 is SGHRS, CDR2 YFSETQ, per germline. The CDR3 has 14 residues. The CDR3 reads CASRGGTGTYEQYF. In DNA, the CDR3 is TGCGCCAGCAGAGGGGGGACAGGTACCTACGAGCAGTACTTC.

The J gene is TRBJ1-5, the V gene TRBV5-6; D call uncertain. Germline V gene data show CDR1 as SGHDT and CDR2 as YYEEEE. Trimming removed 0 bases at V and 7 bases at J, with 11 bases between. This CDR3 spans 14 amino acids. This CDR3 reads CASSLGVREQPQHF. As DNA, the CDR3 is TGTGCCAGCAGCTTGGGGGTGCGGGAACAGCCCCAGCATTTT. The full variable domain, in which reference TRBV5-6 and TRBJ1-5 provide the parts outside the CDR3, is DAGVTQSPTHLIKTRGQQVTLRCSPKSGHDTVSWYQQALGQGPQFIFQYYEEEERQRGNFPDRFSGHQFPNYSSELNVNALLLGDSALYLCASSLGVREQPQHFGDGTRLSIL.

The chain employs TRBV10-3 and TRBJ2-7; possible D gene TRBD1, 5 bases. CDR1 and CDR2 (germline): ENHRY, SYGVKD. Trimming cost V 3 bases and J 6 bases, with 12 bases left between them. The CDR3 is 13 amino acids. CDR3 sequence (DNA): TGTGCCATCAGTGAAGGACAACCGTCCGAGCAGTACTTC. It specifies CAISEGQPSEQYF.